The next 11 T cell receptor beta chains were all read from a single sample in a study of cytomegalovirus exposure and HLA in healthy donors. The primer mix had 60 Vbeta and 13 Jbeta primers. Profiling relied on immunoSEQ multiplex PCR, and the TCRdb table lists in-frame clones only, not all of them. The sample contains some 120,000 clones, 65% to 85% of which appear only once. The specimen sequenced was PBMCs. Every receptor here comes from a man aged 45-60 years in good health and CMV-seronegative.

This chain links TRBV28 with TRBJ2-5, with TRBD2 as a possible D gene (5 bases). Trimming took off 6 bases at V and 2 bases at J, with 10 bases between the two ends. There are 13 residues in the CDR3. Per germline, CDR1 MDHEN and CDR2 SYDVKM. This chain's CDR3 is CASSTGVQETQYF. The CDR3 region has the DNA TGTGCCAGCAGCACCGGGGTTCAAGAGACCCAGTACTTC.

The rearrangement uses TRBV30 and TRBJ2-1, with 8 bases aligning to TRBD2. The CDR3 is 16 amino acids. Trimming took 4 bases from V and 2 from J; bases not matched to a gene: 10. The germline CDR1 and CDR2 sequences are GTSNPN and SVGIG (reference sequence). CDR3 residues: CAWNPKRGLAYNEQFF. The CDR3 nucleotides read TGTGCCTGGAATCCCAAGCGGGGGCTGGCCTACAATGAGCAGTTCTTC.

This chain uses TRBV5-6 with TRBJ2-5; TRBD2 is a possible D gene (6 bases). This CDR3 is built from 15 residues. Germline V gene sequence: CDR1 SGHDT, CDR2 YYEEEE. Trimming stripped 6 bases from V and 3 bases from J, with 18 bases between. Here the CDR3 DNA reads TGTGCCAGCATCCTCTTCGGGACTTCGAAAGAGACCCAGTACTTC. The encoded protein is CASILFGTSKETQYF.

V and J are TRBV6-1 and TRBJ2-3; TRBD2 matches at 11 bases. CDR3 size: 14 residues. V shed 8 bases and J 2 bases; nucleotides not matched to a gene: 3. Germline CDR1 and CDR2: MNHNS and SASEGT. The CDR3 sequence is CASGTSGNTDTQYF. Written as DNA, the CDR3 is TGTGCCAGCGGGACTAGCGGAAACACAGATACGCAGTATTTT.

The rearrangement uses TRBV11-2 and TRBJ2-3, with a weak D call TRBD1 (6 bases). This CDR3 is 14 amino acids long. V was cut by 5 bases and J by 1 base, with 10 bases left in between. Germline assignment: CDR1 SGHAT and CDR2 FQNNGV. This chain's CDR3 is CASSIQGGTDTQYF. The DNA of the CDR3 is TGTGCCAGCAGCATACAGGGTGGCACAGATACGCAGTATTTT.

The chain carries TRBV7-8 and TRBJ2-5, with D perhaps TRBD1 (6 bases). This CDR3 has 13 residues. Trimming left V 6 bases short and J 4 bases short, with 12 bases between. Germline V gene sequence: CDR1 SGHVS, CDR2 FQNEAQ. The CDR3 DNA reads as TGTGCCAGCAGAGAAACAGGGCTAGAGACCCAGTACTTC. Protein: CASRETGLETQYF. The variable domain in full, with the rest retrieved from reference TRBV7-8 and TRBJ2-5, is GAGVSQSPRYKVAKRGQDVALRCDPISGHVSLFWYQQALGQGPEFLTYFQNEAQLDKSGLPSDRFFAERPEGSVSTLKIQRTQQEDSAVYLCASRETGLETQYFGPGTRLLVL.

The rearrangement links TRBV7-9 to TRBJ2-4; the match to TRBD2 covers 9 bases. The CDR3 is 15 residues long. Germline V gene data show CDR1 as SEHNR and CDR2 as FQNEAQ (reference sequence). V shed 5 bases, J shed 6 bases, and the junction held 8 bases outside the gene matches. CDR3 bases: TGTGCCAGCAGCCCGCCGGGGACTAGCAGAAACATTCAGTACTTC. This sequence encodes CASSPPGTSRNIQYF.

V usage is TRBV5-8 and J usage is TRBJ2-7; D possibly corresponds to TRBD1 (7 bases). The CDR3 loop spans 15 amino acids. Looked up from germline, CDR1 is SGHTS and CDR2 is YDEGEE. V lost 0 bases and J 5 bases, leaving 15 bases between the germline ends. The CDR3 reads CASSLDSAGGNEQYF. Written as DNA, the CDR3 is TGTGCCAGCAGCTTGGACTCCGCAGGGGGGAACGAGCAGTACTTC.

This chain uses TRBV6-1 with TRBJ2-1; 8 positions agree with TRBD2. The CDR3 contains 14 residues. Per the germline V gene, CDR1 is MNHNS and CDR2 is SASEGT. V shed 4 bases and J 4 bases; nucleotides not matched to a gene: 3. The CDR3 sequence is CASSVGLAYNEQFF. CDR3 nucleotides: TGTGCCAGCAGTGTAGGACTAGCTTACAATGAGCAGTTCTTC.

The chain couples TRBV2 to TRBJ2-5; 8 nucleotides align to TRBD2. Trimming removed 5 bases from V and 4 bases from J; junction bases left unmatched: 6. Looked up from germline, CDR1 is SNHLY and CDR2 is FYNNEI. The CDR3 sequence is 14 residues long. The CDR3 here is CASSRTSPVETQYF. For the CDR3, the DNA is TGTGCCAGCAGTAGGACTAGCCCCGTAGAGACCCAGTACTTC.

V and J are TRBV7-2 and TRBJ2-3; TRBD2 aligns across 13 bases. Germline V gives CDR1 SGHTA, CDR2 FQGNSA. V lost 1 base, J lost 3 bases, and 1 base stayed unmatched. This CDR3 region has 16 residues. This CDR3 is CASSLELAGGTDTQYF. For the CDR3, the DNA is TGTGCCAGCAGCTTAGAACTAGCGGGAGGGACAGATACGCAGTATTTT.